This TCR beta chain was recorded in a study of T cell responses to AZD1222 COVID-19 vaccine. Study results and limitations: A reported finding is that nearly half of spike-specific TCRs target unmutated variant regions.

Note on this clone: Its antigen is not identified.

Data came from immunoSEQ multiplex PCR; TCRdb stores just in-frame clones and leaves some out. The table lists about 110,000 clones, 92% of them singletons, with under 10% in the top ten. Trimming took 5 bases from V and 2 from J; bases not matched to a gene: 8. Germline CDR1 is SGHNT and CDR2 is YENEEA. This CDR3 has 15 residues. The sample consisted of peripheral blood, taken on day 0 of AZD1222 vaccination. The V and J genes are TRBV11-3 and TRBJ2-7; 8 nucleotides match TRBD1. The origin of this receptor is an adult in good health. In DNA, the CDR3 is TGTGCCAGCAGCCCAGGACAGGGCAAGGCCTACGAGCAGTACTTC. Protein: CASSPGQGKAYEQYF.